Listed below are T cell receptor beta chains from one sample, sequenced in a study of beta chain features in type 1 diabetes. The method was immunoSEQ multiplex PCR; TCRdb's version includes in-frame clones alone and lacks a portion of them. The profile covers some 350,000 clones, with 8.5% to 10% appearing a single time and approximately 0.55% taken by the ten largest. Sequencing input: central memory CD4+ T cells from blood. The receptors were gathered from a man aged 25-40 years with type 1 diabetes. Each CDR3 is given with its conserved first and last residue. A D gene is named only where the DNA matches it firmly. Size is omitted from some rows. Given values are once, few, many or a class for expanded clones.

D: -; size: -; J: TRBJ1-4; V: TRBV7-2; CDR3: CASSQAYRHTTNEKLFF; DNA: TGCGCCAGCAGCCAAGCCTACAGGCACACAACTAATGAAAAACTGTTTTTT
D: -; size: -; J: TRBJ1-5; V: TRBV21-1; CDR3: CASSWGNNQPQHF; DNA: TGTGCCAGCAGCTGGGGGAACAATCAGCCCCAGCATTTT
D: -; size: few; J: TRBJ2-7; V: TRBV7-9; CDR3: CASSFLGNYEQYF; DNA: TGTGCCAGCAGTTTCCTGGGGAACTACGAGCAGTACTTC
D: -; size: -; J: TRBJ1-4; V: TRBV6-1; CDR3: CASSSRTDANEKLFF; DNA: TGTGCCAGCAGTTCGCGGACAGATGCTAATGAAAAACTGTTTTTT
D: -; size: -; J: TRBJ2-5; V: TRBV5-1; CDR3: CASSGGAPEETQYF; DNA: TGCGCCAGCAGCGGAGGAGCTCCTGAAGAGACCCAGTACTTC
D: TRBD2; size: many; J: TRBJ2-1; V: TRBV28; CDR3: CASGLAAYNEQFF; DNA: TGTGCCAGCGGACTAGCGGCGTACAATGAGCAGTTCTTC
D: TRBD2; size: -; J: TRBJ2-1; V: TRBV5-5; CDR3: CASSLRLAGASLSYNEQFF; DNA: TGTGCCAGCAGCCTCCGACTAGCGGGAGCGTCCCTCTCCTACAATGAGCAGTTCTTC
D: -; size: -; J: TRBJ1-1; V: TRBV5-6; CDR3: CASSLVTGDTEAFF; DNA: TGTGCCAGCAGCTTGGTGACTGGCGACACTGAAGCTTTCTTT
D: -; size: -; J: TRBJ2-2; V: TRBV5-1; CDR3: CASSRGQTGELFF; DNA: TGCGCCAGCAGCCGAGGACAGACCGGGGAGCTGTTTTTT
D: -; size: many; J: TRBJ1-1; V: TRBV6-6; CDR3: CASSYEDTEAFF; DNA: TGTGCCAGCAGTTACGAGGACACTGAAGCTTTCTTT
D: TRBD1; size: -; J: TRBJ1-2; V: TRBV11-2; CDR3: CASSLGRGLRRANYGYTF; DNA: TGTGCCAGCAGCTTAGGCAGGGGGCTCCGGCGGGCTAACTATGGCTACACCTTC
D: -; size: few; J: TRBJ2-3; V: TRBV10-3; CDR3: CAIKTSPSTDTQYF; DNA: TGTGCCATCAAGACTAGTCCAAGCACAGATACGCAGTATTTT
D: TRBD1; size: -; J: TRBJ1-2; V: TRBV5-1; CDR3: CASSSGQVGDYGYTF; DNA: TGCGCCAGCAGCTCTGGACAGGTCGGGGACTATGGCTACACCTTC
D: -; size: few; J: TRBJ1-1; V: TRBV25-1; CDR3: CASSARRGGTEAFF; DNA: TGTGCCAGCAGTGCTCGAAGGGGGGGCACTGAAGCTTTCTTT
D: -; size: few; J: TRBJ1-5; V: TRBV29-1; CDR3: CSVGSLNQPQHF; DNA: TGCAGCGTGGGAAGCCTAAATCAGCCCCAGCATTTT
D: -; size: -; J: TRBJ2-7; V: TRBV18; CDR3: CASSRQSYEQYF; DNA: TGTGCCAGCTCACGACAGAGCTACGAGCAGTACTTC
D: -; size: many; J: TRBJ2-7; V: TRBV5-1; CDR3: CASSSWGATYEQYF; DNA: TGCGCCAGCAGCTCCTGGGGAGCGACCTACGAGCAGTACTTC
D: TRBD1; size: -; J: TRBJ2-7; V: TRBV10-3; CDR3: CASSYQGDYSYEQYF; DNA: TGTGCCAGCAGTTACCAGGGGGATTATTCCTACGAGCAGTACTTC
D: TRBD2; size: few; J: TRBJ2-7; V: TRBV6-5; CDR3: CASSYLAGGRHEQYF; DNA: TGTGCCAGCAGCTACCTAGCGGGAGGACGCCACGAGCAGTACTTC
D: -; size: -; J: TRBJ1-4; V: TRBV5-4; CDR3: CASSSGGREKLFF; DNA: TGTGCCAGCAGTTCAGGAGGTCGGGAAAAACTGTTTTTT
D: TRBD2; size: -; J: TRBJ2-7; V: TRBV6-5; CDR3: CASSSLSGRAYEQYF; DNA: TGTGCCAGCAGTTCCCTTAGCGGGAGGGCCTACGAGCAGTACTTC
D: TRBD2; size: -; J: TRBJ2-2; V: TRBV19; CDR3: CASSLEAGELGELFF; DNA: TGTGCCAGTAGTTTGGAAGCGGGAGAACTCGGGGAGCTGTTTTTT
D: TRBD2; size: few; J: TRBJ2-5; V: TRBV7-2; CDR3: CASSLAFSGFQETQYF; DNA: TGTGCCAGCAGCTTAGCGTTTAGCGGGTTCCAAGAGACCCAGTACTTC
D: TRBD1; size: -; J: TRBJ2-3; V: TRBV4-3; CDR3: CASSLDRGSDTQYF; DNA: TGCGCCAGCAGCCTTGACAGGGGGAGCGATACGCAGTATTTT
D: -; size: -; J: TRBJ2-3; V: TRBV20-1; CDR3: CSELAPDTQYF; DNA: TGCAGTGAACTAGCCCCAGATACGCAGTATTTT
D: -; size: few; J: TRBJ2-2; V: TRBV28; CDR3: CASSLGVFSTGELFF; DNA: TGTGCCAGCAGTTTAGGTGTGTTTAGCACCGGGGAGCTGTTTTTT
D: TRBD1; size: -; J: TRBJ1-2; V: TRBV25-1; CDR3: CASTIGQEGGGYTF; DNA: TGTGCCAGCACTATAGGACAGGAGGGGGGTGGCTACACCTTC
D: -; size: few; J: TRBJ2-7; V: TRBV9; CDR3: CASSVDAARDEQYF; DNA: TGTGCCAGCAGCGTTGATGCGGCGAGGGACGAGCAGTACTTC
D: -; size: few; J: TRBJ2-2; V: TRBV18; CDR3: CASFWRAANTGELFF; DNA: TGTGCCAGCTTTTGGCGTGCCGCGAACACCGGGGAGCTGTTTTTT
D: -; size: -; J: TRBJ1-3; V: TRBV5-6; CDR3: CASSFFAGSGNTIYF; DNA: TGTGCCAGCAGCTTCTTTGCTGGTTCCGGAAACACCATATATTTT
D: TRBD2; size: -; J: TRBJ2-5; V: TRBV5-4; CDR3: CASSQGTSGMQETQYF; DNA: TGTGCCAGCAGCCAGGGGACTAGCGGGATGCAGGAGACCCAGTACTTC
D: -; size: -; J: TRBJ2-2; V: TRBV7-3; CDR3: CASSPPRGQGHTGELFF; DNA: TGTGCCAGCAGCCCACCACGGGGCCAGGGTCACACCGGGGAGCTGTTTTTT
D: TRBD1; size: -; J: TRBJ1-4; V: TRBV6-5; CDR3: CASSPWTGVEKLFF; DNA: TGTGCCAGCAGTCCCTGGACAGGGGTGGAAAAACTGTTTTTT
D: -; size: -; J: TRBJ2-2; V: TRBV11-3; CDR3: CASSFTSLNTGELFF; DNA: TGTGCCAGCAGCTTTACTAGTCTCAACACCGGGGAGCTGTTTTTT
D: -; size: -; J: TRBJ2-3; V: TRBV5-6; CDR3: CASSARGLSDTQYF; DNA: TGTGCCAGCAGCGCAAGGGGACTGTCAGATACGCAGTATTTT
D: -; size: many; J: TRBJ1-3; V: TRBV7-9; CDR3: CASSPNGYSGNTIYF; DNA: TGTGCCAGCAGCCCGAACGGGTATAGTGGAAACACCATATATTTT
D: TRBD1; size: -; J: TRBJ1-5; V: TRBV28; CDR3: CASSSGGNGNQPQHF; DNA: TGTGCCAGCAGTTCAGGGGGGAATGGCAATCAGCCCCAGCATTTT
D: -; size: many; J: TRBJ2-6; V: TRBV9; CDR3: CASSDKDGANVLTF; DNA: TGTGCCAGCAGCGACAAAGATGGGGCCAACGTCCTGACTTTC
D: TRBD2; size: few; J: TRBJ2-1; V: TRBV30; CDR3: CAWRRGGGSIEQFF; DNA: TGTGCCTGGAGGCGGGGGGGAGGGAGCATTGAGCAGTTCTTC
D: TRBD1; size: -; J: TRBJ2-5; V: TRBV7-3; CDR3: CASSLGGQGAETQYF; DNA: TGTGCCAGCAGCTTAGGTGGACAGGGGGCTGAGACCCAGTACTTC
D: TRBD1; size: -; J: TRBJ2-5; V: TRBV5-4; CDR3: CASSYDRAETQYF; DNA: TGTGCCAGCAGCTATGACAGGGCCGAGACCCAGTACTTC
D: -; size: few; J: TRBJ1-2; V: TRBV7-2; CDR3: CASSSRGDGYTF; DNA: TGTGCCAGCAGCTCAAGGGGGGATGGCTACACCTTC
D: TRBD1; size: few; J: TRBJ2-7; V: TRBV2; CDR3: CASSRLSPRGTALYEQYF; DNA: TGTGCCAGCAGTCGACTCTCCCCCCGTGGGACAGCCCTATACGAGCAGTACTTC
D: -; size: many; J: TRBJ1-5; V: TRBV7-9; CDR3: CASSLAGGRQPQHF; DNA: TGTGCCAGCAGCTTAGCAGGAGGGCGTCAGCCCCAGCATTTT
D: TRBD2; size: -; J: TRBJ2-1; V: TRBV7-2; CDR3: CASSLMGTSLNEQFF; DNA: TGTGCCAGCAGCTTAATGGGGACTAGCCTCAATGAGCAGTTCTTC
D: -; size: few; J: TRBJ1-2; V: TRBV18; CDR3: CASSRGQGQQSNYGYTF; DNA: TGTGCCAGCTCACGAGGGCAGGGCCAACAATCTAACTATGGCTACACCTTC
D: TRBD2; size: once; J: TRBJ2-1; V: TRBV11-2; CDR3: CASSLAISGTYNEQFF; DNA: TGTGCCAGCAGCTTAGCGATAAGCGGGACCTACAATGAGCAGTTCTTC
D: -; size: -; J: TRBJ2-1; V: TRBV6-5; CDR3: CATGSQVNEQFF; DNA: TGTGCCACAGGAAGTCAGGTCAATGAGCAGTTCTTC
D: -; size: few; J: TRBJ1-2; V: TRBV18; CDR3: CASSLRREGVSGYTF; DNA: TGTGCCAGCTCTCTCCGACGCGAGGGAGTCTCTGGCTACACCTTC
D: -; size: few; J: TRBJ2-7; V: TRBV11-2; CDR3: CASSWLLLGSYEQYF; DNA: TGTGCCAGCAGCTGGCTCTTATTGGGATCCTACGAGCAGTACTTC
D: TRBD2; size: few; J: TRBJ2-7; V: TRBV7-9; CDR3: CASSPSGYSYEQYF; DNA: TGTGCCAGCAGCCCTAGCGGGTACTCCTACGAGCAGTACTTC
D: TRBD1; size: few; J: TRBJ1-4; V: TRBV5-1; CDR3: CASSRGPGQVDEKLFF; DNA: TGCGCCAGCAGCCGGGGACCTGGACAGGTCGACGAAAAACTGTTTTTT
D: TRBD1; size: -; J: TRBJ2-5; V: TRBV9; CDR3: CASSQPPDRGRQYF; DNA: TGTGCCAGCAGCCAGCCCCCGGACAGGGGGCGGCAGTACTTC